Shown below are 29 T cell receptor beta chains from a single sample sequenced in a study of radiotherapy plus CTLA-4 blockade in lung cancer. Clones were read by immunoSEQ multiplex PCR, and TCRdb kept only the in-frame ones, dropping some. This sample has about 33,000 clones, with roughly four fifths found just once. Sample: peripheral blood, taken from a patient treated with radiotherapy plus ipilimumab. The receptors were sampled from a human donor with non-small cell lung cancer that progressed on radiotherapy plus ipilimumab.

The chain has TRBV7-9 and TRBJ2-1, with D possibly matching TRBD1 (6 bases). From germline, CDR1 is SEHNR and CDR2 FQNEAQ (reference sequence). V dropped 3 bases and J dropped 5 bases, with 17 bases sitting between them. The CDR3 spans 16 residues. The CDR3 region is CASSFTGLFSNNEQFF. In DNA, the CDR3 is TGTGCCAGCAGCTTCACAGGGCTCTTTTCTAACAATGAGCAGTTCTTC. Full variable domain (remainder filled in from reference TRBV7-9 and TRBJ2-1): DTGVSQNPRHKITKRGQNVTFRCDPISEHNRLYWYRQTLGQGPEFLTYFQNEAQLEKSRLLSDRFSAERPKGSFSTLEIQRTEQGDSAMYLCASSFTGLFSNNEQFFGPGTRLTVL.

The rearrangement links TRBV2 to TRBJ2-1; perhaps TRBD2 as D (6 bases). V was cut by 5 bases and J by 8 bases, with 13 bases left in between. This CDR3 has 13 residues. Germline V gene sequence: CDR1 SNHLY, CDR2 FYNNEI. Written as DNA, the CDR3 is TGTGCCAGCAGTCCCTGGGGGGAGGATGAGCAGTTCTTC. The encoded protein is CASSPWGEDEQFF.

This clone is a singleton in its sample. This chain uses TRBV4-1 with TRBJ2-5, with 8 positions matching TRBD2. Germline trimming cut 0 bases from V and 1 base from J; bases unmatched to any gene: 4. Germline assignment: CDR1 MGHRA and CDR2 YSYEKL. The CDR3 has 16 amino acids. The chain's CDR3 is CASSQDARGAQETQYF. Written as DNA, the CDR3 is TGCGCCAGCAGCCAAGATGCGCGGGGGGCCCAAGAGACCCAGTACTTC.

In nucleotides, the CDR3 is TGTGCCACCCGAGCGGCAGAGGCTGAAGCTTTCTTT. Translation: CATRAAEAEAFF. The rearrangement joins TRBV10-3 to TRBJ1-1; D gene unclear. The CDR3 contains 12 residues. Looked up from germline, CDR1 is ENHRY and CDR2 is SYGVKD. With 10 bases removed from V and 6 bases from J, the gap between germline ends came to 15 bases.

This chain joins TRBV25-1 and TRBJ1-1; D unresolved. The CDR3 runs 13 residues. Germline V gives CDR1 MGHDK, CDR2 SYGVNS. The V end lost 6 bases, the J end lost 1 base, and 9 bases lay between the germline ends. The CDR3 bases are TGTGCCAGCAGAATGTTAAAGAACACTGAAGCTTTCTTT. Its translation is CASRMLKNTEAFF.

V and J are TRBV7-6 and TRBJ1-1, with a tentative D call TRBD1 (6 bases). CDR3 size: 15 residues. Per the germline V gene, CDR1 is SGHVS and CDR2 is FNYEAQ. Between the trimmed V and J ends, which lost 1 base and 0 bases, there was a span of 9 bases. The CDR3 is CASSLETGMNTEAFF. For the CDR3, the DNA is TGTGCCAGCAGCTTAGAAACAGGGATGAACACTGAAGCTTTCTTT. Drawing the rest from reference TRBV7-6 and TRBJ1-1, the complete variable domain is GAGVSQSPRYKVTKRGQDVALRCDPISGHVSLYWYRQALGQGPEFLTYFNYEAQQDKSGLPNDRFSAERPEGSISTLTIQRTEQRDSAMYRCASSLETGMNTEAFFGQGTRLTVV.

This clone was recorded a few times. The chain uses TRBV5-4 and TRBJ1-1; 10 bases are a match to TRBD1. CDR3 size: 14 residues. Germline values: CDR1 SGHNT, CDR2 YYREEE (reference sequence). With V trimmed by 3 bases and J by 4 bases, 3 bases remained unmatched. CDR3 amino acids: CASSSTGGITEAFF. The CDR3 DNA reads TGTGCCAGCAGCTCGACAGGGGGCATCACTGAAGCTTTCTTT. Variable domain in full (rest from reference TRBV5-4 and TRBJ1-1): ETGVTQSPTHLIKTRGQQVTLRCSSQSGHNTVSWYQQALGQGPQFIFQYYREEENGRGNFPPRFSGLQFPNYSSELNVNALELDDSALYLCASSSTGGITEAFFGQGTRLTVV.

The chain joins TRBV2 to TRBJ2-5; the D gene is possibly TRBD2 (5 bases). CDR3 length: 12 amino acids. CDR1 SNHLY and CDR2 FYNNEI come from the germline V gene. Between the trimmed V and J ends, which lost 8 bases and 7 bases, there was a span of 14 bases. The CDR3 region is CASLPTAGTQYF. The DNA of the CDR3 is TGTGCCAGCCTTCCGACGGCGGGGACCCAGTACTTC. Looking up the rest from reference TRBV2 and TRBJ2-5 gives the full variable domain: EPEVTQTPSHQVTQMGQEVILRCVPISNHLYFYWYRQILGQKVEFLVSFYNNEISEKSEIFDDQFSVERPDGSNFTLKIRSTKLEDSAMYFCASLPTAGTQYFGPGTRLLVL.

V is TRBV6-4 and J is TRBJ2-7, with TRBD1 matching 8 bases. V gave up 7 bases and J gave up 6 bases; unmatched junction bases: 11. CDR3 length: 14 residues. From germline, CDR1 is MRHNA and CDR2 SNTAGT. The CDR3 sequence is CASTATGVVGEQYF. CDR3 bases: TGTGCCAGCACCGCGACAGGGGTTGTGGGCGAGCAGTACTTC.

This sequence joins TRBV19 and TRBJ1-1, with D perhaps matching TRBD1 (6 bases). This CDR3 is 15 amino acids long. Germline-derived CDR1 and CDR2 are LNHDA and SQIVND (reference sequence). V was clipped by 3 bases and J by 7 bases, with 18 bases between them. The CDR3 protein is CASSIEPGDVVEAFF. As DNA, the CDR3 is TGTGCCAGTAGTATCGAGCCAGGGGATGTGGTTGAAGCTTTCTTT.

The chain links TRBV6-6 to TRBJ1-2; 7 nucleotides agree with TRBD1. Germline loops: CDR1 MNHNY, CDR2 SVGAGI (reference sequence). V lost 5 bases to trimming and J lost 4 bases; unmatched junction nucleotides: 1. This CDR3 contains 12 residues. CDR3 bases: TGTGCCAGCAGTGGACAGGTCTATGGCTACACCTTC. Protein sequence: CASSGQVYGYTF.

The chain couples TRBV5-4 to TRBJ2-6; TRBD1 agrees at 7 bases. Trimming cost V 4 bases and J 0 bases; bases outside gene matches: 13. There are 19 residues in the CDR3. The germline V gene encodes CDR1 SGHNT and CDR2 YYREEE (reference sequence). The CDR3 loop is CASSRTGEHTHSGANVLTF. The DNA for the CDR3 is TGTGCCAGCAGCAGGACAGGAGAACATACCCACTCTGGGGCCAACGTCCTGACTTTC.

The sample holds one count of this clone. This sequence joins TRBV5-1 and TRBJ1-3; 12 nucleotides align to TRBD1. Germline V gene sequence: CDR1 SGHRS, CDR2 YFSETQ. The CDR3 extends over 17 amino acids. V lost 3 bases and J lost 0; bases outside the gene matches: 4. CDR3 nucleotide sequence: TGCGCCAGCAGCTGGGGACAGGGGGCACTCTCTGGAAACACCATATATTTT. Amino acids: CASSWGQGALSGNTIYF.

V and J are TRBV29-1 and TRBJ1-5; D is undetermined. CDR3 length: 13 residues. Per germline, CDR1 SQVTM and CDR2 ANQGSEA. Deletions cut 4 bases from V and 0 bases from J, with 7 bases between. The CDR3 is CSVAENSNQPQHF. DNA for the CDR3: TGCAGCGTTGCTGAGAATAGCAATCAGCCCCAGCATTTT.

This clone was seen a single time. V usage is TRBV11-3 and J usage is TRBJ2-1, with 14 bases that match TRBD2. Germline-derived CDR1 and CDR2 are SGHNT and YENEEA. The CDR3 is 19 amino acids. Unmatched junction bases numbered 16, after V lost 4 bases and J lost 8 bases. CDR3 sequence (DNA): TGTGCCAGCAGCTCTTACTCCCCCTGGACTAGCGGGGGGACCGATGAGCAGTTCTTC. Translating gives CASSSYSPWTSGGTDEQFF.

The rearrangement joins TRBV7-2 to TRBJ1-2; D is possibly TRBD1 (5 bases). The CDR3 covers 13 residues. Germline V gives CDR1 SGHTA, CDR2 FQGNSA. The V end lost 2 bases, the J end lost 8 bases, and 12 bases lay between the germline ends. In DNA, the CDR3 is TGTGCCAGCAGCTTAAGTGTAGGGGAAGGCTACACCTTC. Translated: CASSLSVGEGYTF.

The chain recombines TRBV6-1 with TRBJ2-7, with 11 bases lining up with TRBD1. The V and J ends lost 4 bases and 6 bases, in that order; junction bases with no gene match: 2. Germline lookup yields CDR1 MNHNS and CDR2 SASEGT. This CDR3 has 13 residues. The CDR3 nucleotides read TGTGCCAGCAGTGGGGGACAGGGGGGCGAGCAGTACTTC. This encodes CASSGGQGGEQYF.

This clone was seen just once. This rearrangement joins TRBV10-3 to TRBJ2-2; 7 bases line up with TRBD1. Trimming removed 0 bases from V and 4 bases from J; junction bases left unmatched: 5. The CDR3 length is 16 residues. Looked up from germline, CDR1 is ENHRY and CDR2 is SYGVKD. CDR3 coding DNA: TGTGCCATCAGTGAGTCAAGGGGGCGCGGCACCGGGGAGCTGTTTTTT. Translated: CAISESRGRGTGELFF.

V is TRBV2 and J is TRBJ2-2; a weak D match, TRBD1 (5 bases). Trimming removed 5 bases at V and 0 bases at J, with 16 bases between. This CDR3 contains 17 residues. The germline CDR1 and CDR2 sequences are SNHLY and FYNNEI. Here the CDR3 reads CASSTPSGHANTGELFF. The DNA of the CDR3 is TGTGCCAGCAGTACTCCCTCAGGGCACGCGAACACCGGGGAGCTGTTTTTT.

CDR3 residues: CASSLQGGSTEAFF. The DNA for the CDR3 is TGCGCCAGCAGCTTACAGGGTGGGAGCACTGAAGCTTTCTTT. The V call is TRBV5-1, the J call TRBJ1-1; possible D gene TRBD1, 6 bases. Between the trimmed V and J ends, which lost 2 bases and 4 bases, there was a span of 12 bases. Germline V CDR1 and CDR2: SGHRS, YFSETQ. This CDR3 spans 14 amino acids. The variable domain in full, completed from reference TRBV5-1 and TRBJ1-1, reads KAGVTQTPRYLIKTRGQQVTLSCSPISGHRSVSWYQQTPGQGLQFLFEYFSETQRNKGNFPGRFSGRQFSNSRSEMNVSTLELGDSALYLCASSLQGGSTEAFFGQGTRLTVV.

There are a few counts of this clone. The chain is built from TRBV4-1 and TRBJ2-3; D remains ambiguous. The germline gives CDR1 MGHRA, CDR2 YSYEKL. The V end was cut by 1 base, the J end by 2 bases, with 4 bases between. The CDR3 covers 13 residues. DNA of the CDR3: TGCGCCAGCAGCCAAGCCTACACAGATACGCAGTATTTT. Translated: CASSQAYTDTQYF.

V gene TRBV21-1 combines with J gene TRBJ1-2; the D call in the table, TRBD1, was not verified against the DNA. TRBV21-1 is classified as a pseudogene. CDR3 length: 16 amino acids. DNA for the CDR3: TGTGCCAGCAACCCTCCTGGACAGGGAGAGAGGGGGGGCTACACCTTC. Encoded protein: CASNPPGQGERGGYTF.

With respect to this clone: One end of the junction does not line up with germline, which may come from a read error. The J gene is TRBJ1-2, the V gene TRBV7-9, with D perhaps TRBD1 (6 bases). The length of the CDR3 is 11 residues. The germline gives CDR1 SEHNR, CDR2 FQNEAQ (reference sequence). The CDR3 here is CASSLAGAGRF. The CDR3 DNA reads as TGTGCCAGCAGCTTAGCGGGGGCAGGCCGCTTC.

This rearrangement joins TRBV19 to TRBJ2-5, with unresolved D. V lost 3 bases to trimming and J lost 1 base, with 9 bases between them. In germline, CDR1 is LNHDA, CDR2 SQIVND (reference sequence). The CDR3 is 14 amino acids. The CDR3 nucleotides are TGTGCCAGTAGTATCCTGGGCACCCAAGAGACCCAGTACTTC. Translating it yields CASSILGTQETQYF.

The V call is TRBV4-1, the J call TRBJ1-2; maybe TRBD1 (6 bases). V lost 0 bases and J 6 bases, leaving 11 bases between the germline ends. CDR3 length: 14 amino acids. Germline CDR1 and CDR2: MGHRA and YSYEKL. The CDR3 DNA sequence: TGCGCCAGCAGCCAAGACAGGGGTCGGGATGGCTACACCTTC. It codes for CASSQDRGRDGYTF.

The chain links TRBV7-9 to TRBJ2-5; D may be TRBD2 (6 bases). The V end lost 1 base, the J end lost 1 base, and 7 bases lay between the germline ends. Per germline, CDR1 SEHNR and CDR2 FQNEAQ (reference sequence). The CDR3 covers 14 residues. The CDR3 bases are TGTGCCAGCAGCTTAGGCGGGACCCAAGAGACCCAGTACTTC. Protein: CASSLGGTQETQYF.

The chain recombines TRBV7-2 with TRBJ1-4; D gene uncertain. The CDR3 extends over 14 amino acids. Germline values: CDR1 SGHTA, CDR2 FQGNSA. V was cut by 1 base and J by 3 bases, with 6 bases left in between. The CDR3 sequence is CASSLETANEKLFF. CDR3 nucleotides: TGTGCCAGCAGCTTAGAAACGGCTAATGAAAAACTGTTTTTT.

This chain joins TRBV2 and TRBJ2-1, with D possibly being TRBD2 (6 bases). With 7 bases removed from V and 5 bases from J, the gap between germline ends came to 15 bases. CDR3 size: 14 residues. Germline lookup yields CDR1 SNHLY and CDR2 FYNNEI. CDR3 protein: CASTRPGSHNEQFF. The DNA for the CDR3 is TGTGCCAGCACTCGACCCGGGAGCCACAATGAGCAGTTCTTC. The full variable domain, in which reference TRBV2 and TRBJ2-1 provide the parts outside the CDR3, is EPEVTQTPSHQVTQMGQEVILRCVPISNHLYFYWYRQILGQKVEFLVSFYNNEISEKSEIFDDQFSVERPDGSNFTLKIRSTKLEDSAMYFCASTRPGSHNEQFFGPGTRLTVL.

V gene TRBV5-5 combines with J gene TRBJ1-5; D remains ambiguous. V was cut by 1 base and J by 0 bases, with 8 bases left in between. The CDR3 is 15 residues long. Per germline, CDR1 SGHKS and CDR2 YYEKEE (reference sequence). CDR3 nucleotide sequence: TGTGCCAGCAGCTTGCTGGGAGATAGCAATCAGCCCCAGCATTTT. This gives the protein CASSLLGDSNQPQHF. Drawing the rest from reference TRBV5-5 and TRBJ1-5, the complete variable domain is DAGVTQSPTHLIKTRGQQVTLRCSPISGHKSVSWYQQVLGQGPQFIFQYYEKEERGRGNFPDRFSARQFPNYSSELNVNALLLGDSALYLCASSLLGDSNQPQHFGDGTRLSIL.